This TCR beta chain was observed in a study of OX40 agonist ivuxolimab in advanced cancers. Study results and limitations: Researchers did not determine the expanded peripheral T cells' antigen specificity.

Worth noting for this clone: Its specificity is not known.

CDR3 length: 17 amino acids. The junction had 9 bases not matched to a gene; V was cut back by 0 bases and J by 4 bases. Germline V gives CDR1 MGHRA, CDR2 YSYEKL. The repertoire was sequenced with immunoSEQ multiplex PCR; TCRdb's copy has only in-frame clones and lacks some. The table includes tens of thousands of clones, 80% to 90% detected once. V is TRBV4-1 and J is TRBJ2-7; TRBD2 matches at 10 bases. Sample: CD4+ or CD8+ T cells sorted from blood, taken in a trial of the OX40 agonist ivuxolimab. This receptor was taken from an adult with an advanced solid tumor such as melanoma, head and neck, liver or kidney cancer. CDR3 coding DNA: TGCGCCAGCAGCCAAGAGCGATCCCTAGCGGGAGAATACGAGCAGTACTTC. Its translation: CASSQERSLAGEYEQYF.